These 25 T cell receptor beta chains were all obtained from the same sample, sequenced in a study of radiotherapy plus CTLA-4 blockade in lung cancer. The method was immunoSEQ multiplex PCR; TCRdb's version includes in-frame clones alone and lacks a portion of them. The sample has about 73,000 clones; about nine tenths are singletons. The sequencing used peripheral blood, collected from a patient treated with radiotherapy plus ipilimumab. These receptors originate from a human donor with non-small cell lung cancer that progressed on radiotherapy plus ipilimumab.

The CDR3 loop reads CATSNVDRGVYGYTF. CDR3 DNA sequence: TGTGCCACCTCTAACGTGGACAGGGGGGTTTATGGCTACACCTTC. The chain joins TRBV10-3 to TRBJ1-2; TRBD1 agrees at 10 bases. Germline values: CDR1 ENHRY, CDR2 SYGVKD. V lost 10 bases and J lost 5; bases outside the gene matches: 13. The CDR3 length is 15 residues.

CDR3 in amino acids: CASFGLAGSSPQFF. As DNA, the CDR3 is TGTGCCAGTTTCGGACTAGCGGGGAGCTCGCCCCAGTTCTTC. J is TRBJ2-1 and V is TRBV2, with 12 bases fitting TRBD2. Per the germline V gene, CDR1 is SNHLY and CDR2 is FYNNEI. This CDR3 region has 14 residues. The V segment lost 9 bases and the J segment 13 bases; nucleotides outside the gene matches: 13.

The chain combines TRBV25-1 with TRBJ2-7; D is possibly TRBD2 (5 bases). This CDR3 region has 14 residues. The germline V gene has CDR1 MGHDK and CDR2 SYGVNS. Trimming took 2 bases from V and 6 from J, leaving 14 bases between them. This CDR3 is CASSEVGAVSEQYF. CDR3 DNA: TGTGCCAGCAGTGAAGTTGGAGCGGTAAGCGAGCAGTACTTC.

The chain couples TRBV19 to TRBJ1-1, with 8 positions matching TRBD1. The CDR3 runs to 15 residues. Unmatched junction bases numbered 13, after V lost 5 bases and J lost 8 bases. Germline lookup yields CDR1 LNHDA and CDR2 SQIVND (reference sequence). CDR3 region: CASSARSQGAKEAFF. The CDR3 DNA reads TGTGCCAGTAGTGCTAGATCCCAGGGGGCGAAGGAAGCTTTCTTT.

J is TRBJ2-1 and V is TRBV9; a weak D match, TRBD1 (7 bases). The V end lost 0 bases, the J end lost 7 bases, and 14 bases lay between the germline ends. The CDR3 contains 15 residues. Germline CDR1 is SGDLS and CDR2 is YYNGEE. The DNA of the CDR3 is TGTGCCAGCAGCGTAGCGAGACAGGGAGGTAATGAGCAGTTCTTC. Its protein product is CASSVARQGGNEQFF.

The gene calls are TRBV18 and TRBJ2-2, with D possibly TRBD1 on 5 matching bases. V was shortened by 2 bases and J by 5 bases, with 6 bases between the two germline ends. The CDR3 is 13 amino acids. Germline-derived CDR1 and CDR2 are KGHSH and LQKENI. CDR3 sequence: CASSPKGTGELFF. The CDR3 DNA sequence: TGTGCCAGCTCACCAAAGGGGACCGGGGAGCTGTTTTTT.

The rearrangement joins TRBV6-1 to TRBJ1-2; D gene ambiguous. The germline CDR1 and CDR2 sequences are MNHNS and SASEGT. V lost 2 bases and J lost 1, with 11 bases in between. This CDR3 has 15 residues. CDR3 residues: CASSEFSAVNYGYTF. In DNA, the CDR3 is TGTGCCAGCAGTGAATTTTCGGCGGTTAACTATGGCTACACCTTC.

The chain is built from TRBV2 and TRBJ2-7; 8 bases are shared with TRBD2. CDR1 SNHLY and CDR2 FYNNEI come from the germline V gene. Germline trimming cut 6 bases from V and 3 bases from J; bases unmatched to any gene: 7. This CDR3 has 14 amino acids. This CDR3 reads CASSALAGNYEQYF. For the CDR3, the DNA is TGTGCCAGCAGCGCCTTAGCGGGAAACTACGAGCAGTACTTC.

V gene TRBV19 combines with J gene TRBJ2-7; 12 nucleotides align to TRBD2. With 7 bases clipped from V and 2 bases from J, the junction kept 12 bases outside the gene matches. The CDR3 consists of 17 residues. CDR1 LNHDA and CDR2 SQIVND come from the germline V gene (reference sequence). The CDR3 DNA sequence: TGTGCCAGTACAAGGACTAGCGGGGAACATTGGGCCTACGAGCAGTACTTC. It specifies CASTRTSGEHWAYEQYF.

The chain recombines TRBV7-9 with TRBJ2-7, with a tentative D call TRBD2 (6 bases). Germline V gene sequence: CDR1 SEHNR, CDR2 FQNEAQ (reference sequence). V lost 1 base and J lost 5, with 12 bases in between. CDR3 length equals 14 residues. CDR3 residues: CASSLVGTFDEQYF. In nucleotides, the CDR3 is TGTGCCAGCAGCTTAGTGGGGACTTTCGACGAGCAGTACTTC.

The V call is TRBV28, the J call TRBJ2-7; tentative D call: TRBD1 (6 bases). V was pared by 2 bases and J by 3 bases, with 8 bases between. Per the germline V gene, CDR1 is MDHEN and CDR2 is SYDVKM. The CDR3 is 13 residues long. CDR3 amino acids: CASSLSRGYEQYF. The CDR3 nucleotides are TGTGCCAGCAGTTTAAGCAGGGGCTACGAGCAGTACTTC. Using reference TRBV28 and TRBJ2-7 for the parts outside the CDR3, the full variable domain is DVKVTQSSRYLVKRTGEKVFLECVQDMDHENMFWYRQDPGLGLRLIYFSYDVKMKEKGDIPEGYSVSREKKERFSLILESASTNQTSMYLCASSLSRGYEQYFGPGTRLTVT.

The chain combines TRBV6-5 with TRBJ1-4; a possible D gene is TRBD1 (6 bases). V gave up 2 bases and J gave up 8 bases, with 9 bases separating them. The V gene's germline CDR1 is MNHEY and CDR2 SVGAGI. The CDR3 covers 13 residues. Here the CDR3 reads CASSYRGREKLFF. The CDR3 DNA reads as TGTGCCAGCAGTTACAGGGGGAGAGAAAAACTGTTTTTT.

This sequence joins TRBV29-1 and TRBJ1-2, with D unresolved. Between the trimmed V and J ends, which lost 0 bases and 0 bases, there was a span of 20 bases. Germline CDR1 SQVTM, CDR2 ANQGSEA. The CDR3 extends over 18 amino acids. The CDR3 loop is CSVEDLLPGFLANYGYTF. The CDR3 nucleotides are TGCAGCGTTGAAGATCTTCTCCCAGGATTCTTAGCTAACTATGGCTACACCTTC.

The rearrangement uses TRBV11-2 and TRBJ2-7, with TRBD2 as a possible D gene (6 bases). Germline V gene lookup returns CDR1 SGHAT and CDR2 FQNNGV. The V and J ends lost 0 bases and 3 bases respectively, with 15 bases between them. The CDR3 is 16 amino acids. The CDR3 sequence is CASSLEWDSTYYEQYF. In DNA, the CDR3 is TGTGCCAGCAGCTTAGAGTGGGACTCGACATACTACGAGCAGTACTTC.

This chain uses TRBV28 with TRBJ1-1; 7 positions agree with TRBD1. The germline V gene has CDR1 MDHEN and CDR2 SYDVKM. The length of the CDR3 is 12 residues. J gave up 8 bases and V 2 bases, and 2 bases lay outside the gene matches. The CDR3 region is CASSLNRGEAFF. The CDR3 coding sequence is TGTGCCAGCAGTTTAAACAGGGGAGAAGCTTTCTTT.

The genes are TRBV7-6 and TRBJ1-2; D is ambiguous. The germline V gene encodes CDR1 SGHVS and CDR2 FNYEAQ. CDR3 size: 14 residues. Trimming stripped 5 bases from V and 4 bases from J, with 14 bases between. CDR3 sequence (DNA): TGTGCCAGCAGCCCCGGACCGCCGGGCTATGGCTACACCTTC. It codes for CASSPGPPGYGYTF.

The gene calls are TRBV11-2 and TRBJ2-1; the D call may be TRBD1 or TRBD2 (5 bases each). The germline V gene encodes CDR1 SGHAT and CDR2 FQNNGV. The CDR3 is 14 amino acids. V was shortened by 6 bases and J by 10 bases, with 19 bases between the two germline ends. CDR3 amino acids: CASRDGTVLGEQFF. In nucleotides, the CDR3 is TGTGCCAGCAGGGACGGGACGGTGCTTGGAGAGCAGTTCTTC.

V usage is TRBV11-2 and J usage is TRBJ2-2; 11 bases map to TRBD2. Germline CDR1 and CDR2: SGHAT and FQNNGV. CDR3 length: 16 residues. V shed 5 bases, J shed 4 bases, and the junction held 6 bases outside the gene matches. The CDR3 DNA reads TGTGCCAGCAGCACAGGGACTAGCGGACCCACCGGGGAGCTGTTTTTT. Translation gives CASSTGTSGPTGELFF.

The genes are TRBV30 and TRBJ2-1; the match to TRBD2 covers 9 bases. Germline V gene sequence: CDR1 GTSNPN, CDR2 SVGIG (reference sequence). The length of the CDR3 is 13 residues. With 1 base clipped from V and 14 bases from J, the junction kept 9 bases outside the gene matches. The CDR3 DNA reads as TGTGCCTGGAGTGGGGGACTAGCATTTCCCAAGTTCTTC. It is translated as CAWSGGLAFPKFF.

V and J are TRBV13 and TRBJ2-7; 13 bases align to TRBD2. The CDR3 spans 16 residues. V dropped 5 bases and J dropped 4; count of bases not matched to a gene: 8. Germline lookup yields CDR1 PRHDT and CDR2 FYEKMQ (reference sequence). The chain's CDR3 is CASSPEGTSGTYEQYF. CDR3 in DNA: TGTGCCAGCAGCCCCGAGGGGACTAGCGGGACTTACGAGCAGTACTTC.

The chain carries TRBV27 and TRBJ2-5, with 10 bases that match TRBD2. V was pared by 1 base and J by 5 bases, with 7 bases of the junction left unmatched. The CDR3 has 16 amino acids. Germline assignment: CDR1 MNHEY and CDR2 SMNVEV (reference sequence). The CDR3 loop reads CASSLWASGRTETQYF. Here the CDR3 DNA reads TGTGCCAGCAGTTTATGGGCTAGCGGGAGAACGGAGACCCAGTACTTC.

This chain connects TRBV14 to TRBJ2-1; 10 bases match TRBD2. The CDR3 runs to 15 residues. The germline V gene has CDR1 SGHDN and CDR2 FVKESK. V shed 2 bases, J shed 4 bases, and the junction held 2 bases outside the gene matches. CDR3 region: CASSQWTSGYNEQFF. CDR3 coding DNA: TGTGCCAGCAGCCAATGGACTAGCGGTTACAATGAGCAGTTCTTC.

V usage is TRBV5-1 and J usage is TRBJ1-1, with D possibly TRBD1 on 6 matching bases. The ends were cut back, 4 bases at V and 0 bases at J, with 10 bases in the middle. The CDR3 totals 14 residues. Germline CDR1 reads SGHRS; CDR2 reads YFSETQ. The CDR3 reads CASSRTALNTEAFF. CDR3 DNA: TGCGCCAGCAGCCGGACAGCGTTGAACACTGAAGCTTTCTTT.

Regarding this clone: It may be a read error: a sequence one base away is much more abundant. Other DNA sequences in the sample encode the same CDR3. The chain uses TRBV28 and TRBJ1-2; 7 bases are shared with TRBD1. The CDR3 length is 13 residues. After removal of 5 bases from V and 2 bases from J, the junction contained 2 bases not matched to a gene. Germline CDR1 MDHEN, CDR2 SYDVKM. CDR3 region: CASSLTGNYGYTF. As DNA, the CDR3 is TGTGCCAGCAGTCTGACAGGGAACTATGGCTACACCTTC.

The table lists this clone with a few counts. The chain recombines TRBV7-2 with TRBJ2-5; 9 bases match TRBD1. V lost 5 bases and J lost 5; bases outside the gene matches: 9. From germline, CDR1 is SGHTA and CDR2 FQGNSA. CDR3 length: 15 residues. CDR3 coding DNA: TGTGCCAGCAGCCCCCGGACAGGGGTTGGCGAGACCCAGTACTTC. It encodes CASSPRTGVGETQYF.